The present entry profiles one T cell receptor beta chain with its context. The entry originates in a study of shared T cell receptors in the human thymus. Sequencing used immunoSEQ multiplex PCR; TCRdb keeps in-frame clones, though not all of them. The top ten hold 0.0095% to 0.013% of the sample, which has hundreds of thousands of clones, around 89% seen once. The CDR3 runs 15 residues. Germline CDR1 is SGHNT and CDR2 is YENEEA. Unmatched junction bases numbered 11, after V lost 4 bases and J lost 7 bases. These data are also associated with another study on human thymus T cells. That paper adds: Infants served as donors; they were healthy and Finnish and were having corrective surgery for congenital heart defects.

The rearrangement joins TRBV11-3 to TRBJ2-7; TRBD2 matches at 9 bases. The receptor was derived from a boy younger than two with a congenital heart defect. What was sequenced was thymocytes. CDR3 loop: CASSSPGLALLEQYF. CDR3 in DNA: TGTGCCAGCAGCTCTCCGGGACTAGCCCTCCTGGAGCAGTACTTC. The full variable domain, in which reference TRBV11-3 and TRBJ2-7 provide the parts outside the CDR3, is EAGVVQSPRYKIIEKKQPVAFWCNPISGHNTLYWYLQNLGQGPELLIRYENEEAVDDSQLPKDRFSAERLKGVDSTLKIQPAELGDSAVYLCASSSPGLALLEQYFGPGTRLTVT.